The T cell receptor (beta chain) described here comes from a study of shared clonotypes between healthy human individuals. This clone appeared once. V trimming: 4 bases; J trimming: 2 bases; junction bases outside the gene matches: 9. Germline V gene sequence: CDR1 WSHSY, CDR2 SAAADI. The CDR3 is made up of 17 amino acids. Data came from immunoSEQ multiplex PCR; TCRdb stores just in-frame clones and leaves some out. The table lists 650,000 to 800,000 clones, around 92% of them singletons. Naive CD8 cells lacked CD45RO and underwent positive selection for CCR7, leaving out terminally differentiated effector memory CD45RA+ cells.

The sequence came from a man in his thirties or forties in good health. The V gene is TRBV10-2, the J gene TRBJ2-3; the match to TRBD2 covers 10 bases. The sequencing sample was made of naive CD8+ T cells sorted from blood. CDR3 nucleotides: TGCGCCAGCAGTGCCCCCTCCGGGACTAGCGACACAGATACGCAGTATTTT. It codes for CASSAPSGTSDTDTQYF.